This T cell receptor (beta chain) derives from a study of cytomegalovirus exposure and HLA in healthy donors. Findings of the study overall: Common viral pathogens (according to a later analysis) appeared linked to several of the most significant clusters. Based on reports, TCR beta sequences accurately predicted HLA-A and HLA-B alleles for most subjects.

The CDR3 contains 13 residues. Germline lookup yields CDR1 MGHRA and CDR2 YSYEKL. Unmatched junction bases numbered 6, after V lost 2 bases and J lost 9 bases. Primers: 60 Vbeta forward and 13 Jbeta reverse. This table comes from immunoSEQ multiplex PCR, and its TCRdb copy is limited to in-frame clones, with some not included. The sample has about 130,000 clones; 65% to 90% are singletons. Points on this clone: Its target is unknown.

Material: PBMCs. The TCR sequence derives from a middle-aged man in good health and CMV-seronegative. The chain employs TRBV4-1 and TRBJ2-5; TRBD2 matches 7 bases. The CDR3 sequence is CASSQYWGGAQYF. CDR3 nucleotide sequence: TGCGCCAGCAGCCAATATTGGGGAGGGGCCCAGTACTTC.